This entry lists 26 T cell receptor beta chains sequenced from one sample in a study of identical twins (dated by TCRdb to the mid-2010s). Receptors were amplified or captured by 5' RACE. Instrument used: Illumina HiSeq 2000. TCRdb reprocessing: public reads trimmed at Q25 with fastp, clones called with MiXCR, in-frame beta chains kept. Each entry is one CDR3 protein sequence, shown with its most common DNA and genes. The table for this sample lists roughly 700,000 distinct CDR3 sequences; more than 6.5% of them were counted only once. The ten largest account for approximately 0.89% of the sample. These data were also filed under a second study, of yellow fever vaccine responses in identical twins.

The sequencing sample was made of PBMCs. Receptor source: a woman younger than 30 in good health.

This clonotype was seen a handful of times. The V and J genes are TRBV10-3 and TRBJ2-7; perhaps TRBD1 as D (5 bases). The V end was cut by 3 bases, the J end by 4 bases, with 10 bases between. Germline CDR1 and CDR2: ENHRY and SYGVKD. The CDR3 spans 13 residues. The CDR3 is CAISEFRQYEQYF. CDR3 nucleotide sequence: TGTGCCATCAGTGAATTTCGACAGTACGAGCAGTACTTC.

This clonotype came up a few times. This chain joins TRBV5-1 and TRBJ2-2; 8 positions agree with TRBD2. Germline V gene data show CDR1 as SGHRS and CDR2 as YFSETQ. The CDR3 runs to 15 residues. V shed 2 bases, J shed 6 bases, and the junction held 6 bases outside the gene matches. The CDR3 loop is CASSFEREYAGELFF. The CDR3 nucleotides are TGCGCCAGCAGCTTCGAGCGGGAGTACGCCGGGGAGCTGTTTTTT.

This clonotype has a count of ten or more. The J gene is TRBJ2-1, the V gene TRBV5-1; 8 bases are a match to TRBD2. The CDR3 runs 15 residues. Looked up from germline, CDR1 is SGHRS and CDR2 is YFSETQ. Trimming took 5 bases from V and 5 from J; bases not matched to a gene: 9. The CDR3 coding sequence is TGCGCCAGCAGTCGGGAGGGACAAGAGGACAATGAGCAGTTCTTC. The encoded protein is CASSREGQEDNEQFF.

Many counts were recorded for this clonotype. The chain has TRBV5-1 and TRBJ2-7, with a tentative D call TRBD2 (6 bases). The V end was cut by 6 bases, the J end by 3 bases, with 10 bases between. The CDR3 spans 12 residues. CDR1 SGHRS and CDR2 YFSETQ come from the germline V gene. DNA of the CDR3: TGCGCCAGCAACGGAGGGGTCTACGAGCAGTACTTC. Residues: CASNGGVYEQYF.

This clonotype was seen a handful of times. The genes are TRBV4-1 and TRBJ1-1, with 7 bases lining up with TRBD1. Germline-derived CDR1 and CDR2 are MGHRA and YSYEKL. This CDR3 has 14 residues. With 4 bases clipped from V and 4 bases from J, the junction kept 6 bases outside the gene matches. CDR3 sequence: CASSRPRGRTEAFF. The CDR3 DNA reads TGCGCCAGCAGCCGCCCTAGGGGGCGCACTGAAGCTTTCTTT.

V and J are TRBV5-1 and TRBJ2-5; 7 bases are a match to TRBD2. CDR1 SGHRS and CDR2 YFSETQ come from the germline V gene. Trimming at V came to 4 bases and at J to 8 bases, leaving 11 bases not matched to a gene. The CDR3 spans 14 residues. The CDR3 protein is CASSPPSGVVTQYF. In nucleotides, the CDR3 is TGCGCCAGCAGCCCGCCCAGCGGGGTCGTAACCCAGTACTTC.

The J gene is TRBJ2-5, the V gene TRBV6-1; 7 nucleotides line up with TRBD1. Trimming cost V 2 bases and J 8 bases; bases outside gene matches: 5. The length of the CDR3 is 13 residues. CDR1 MNHNS and CDR2 SASEGT come from the germline V gene. The CDR3 protein is CASSETGQNTQYF. Here the CDR3 DNA reads TGTGCCAGCAGTGAAACGGGACAGAACACCCAGTACTTC.

The V gene is TRBV27, the J gene TRBJ2-3; 7 bases fit TRBD2. CDR1 and CDR2 (germline): MNHEY, SMNVEV (reference sequence). This CDR3 contains 15 residues. Trimming took 3 bases from V and 1 from J; bases not matched to a gene: 4. As DNA, the CDR3 is TGTGCCAGCAGTTTGCGGGAGTTTGGCACAGATACGCAGTATTTT. Translated: CASSLREFGTDTQYF.

The chain links TRBV12-3 or TRBV12-4 to TRBJ2-3; 12 positions agree with TRBD1. V dropped 5 bases and J dropped 5; count of bases not matched to a gene: 5. The CDR3 has 15 amino acids. CDR3 sequence reads: CASSLGQGAEDTQYF. The CDR3 bases are TGTGCCAGCAGTCTGGGACAGGGGGCTGAAGATACGCAGTATTTT.

With regard to this clonotype: A much larger clone differs from this one at a single base, so this may be a read error. No conserved phenylalanine or tryptophan ends this CDR3, so it is likely a read error. The rearrangement links TRBV29-1 to TRBJ2-7, with D perhaps TRBD1 (5 bases). The CDR3 consists of 13 residues. Germline V gives CDR1 SQVTM, CDR2 ANQGSEA. The V end was cut by 5 bases, the J end by 0 bases, with 11 bases between. CDR3 in amino acids: CSVPGDSSYEQYY. Written as DNA, the CDR3 is TGCAGCGTTCCCGGTGACAGCTCCTACGAGCAGTACTAC.

The table lists this clonotype with many counts. V and J are TRBV6-2 or TRBV6-3 and TRBJ2-6; D possibly matches TRBD1 or TRBD2 (5 bases each). CDR1 is MNHEY, CDR2 SVGEGT, per germline. Trimming took 6 bases from V and 5 from J, leaving 14 bases between them. The CDR3 sequence is 15 residues long. The CDR3 is CASRDWGRWANVLTF. CDR3 in DNA: TGTGCCAGCAGGGATTGGGGACGGTGGGCCAACGTCCTGACTTTC.

The chain uses TRBV20-1 and TRBJ2-3, with 8 bases fitting TRBD1. The CDR3 extends over 14 amino acids. Trimming took 4 bases from V and 1 from J; bases not matched to a gene: 4. Germline V CDR1 and CDR2: DFQATT, SNEGSKA (reference sequence). In nucleotides, the CDR3 is TGCAGTGCTAACAGGGGGTTGGGCACAGATACGCAGTATTTT. Its protein product is CSANRGLGTDTQYF.

This clonotype has a handful of counts. This rearrangement joins TRBV7-9 to TRBJ1-3; D is perhaps TRBD1 (6 bases). The CDR3 consists of 17 residues. In germline, CDR1 is SEHNR, CDR2 FQNEAQ (reference sequence). V was shortened by 3 bases and J by 4 bases, with 19 bases between the two germline ends. DNA of the CDR3: TGTGCCAGCAGCTTCTCATCCTCAACAGGGACGGGAAACACCATATATTTT. It is translated as CASSFSSSTGTGNTIYF.

This clonotype was detected only a few times. The chain links TRBV20-1 to TRBJ1-1; no clear D. Trimming shortened V by 6 bases and J by 2 bases, and 13 bases separated the two germline ends. Germline V CDR1 and CDR2: DFQATT, SNEGSKA (reference sequence). This CDR3 has 13 residues. The CDR3 nucleotides are TGCAGTGCCCTCGGAACGGGTAACACTGAAGCTTTCTTT. Protein product: CSALGTGNTEAFF.

This clonotype was counted only a few times. The chain has TRBV30 and TRBJ2-2; tentatively, D is TRBD1 (6 bases). CDR3 length equals 16 residues. Trimming took 5 bases from V and 8 from J, leaving 24 bases between them. Germline V CDR1 and CDR2: GTSNPN, SVGIG (reference sequence). DNA for the CDR3: TGTGCCTGGGAAGTCGGGACACGCAAAACCCCGGGGGAGCTGTTTTTT. This codes for CAWEVGTRKTPGELFF.

This clonotype was observed a handful of times. V gene TRBV18 combines with J gene TRBJ2-7; 8 nucleotides align to TRBD1. The CDR3 totals 15 residues. Germline V gene lookup returns CDR1 KGHSH and CDR2 LQKENI. The V segment lost 2 bases and the J segment 0 bases; nucleotides outside the gene matches: 3. CDR3 protein: CASSPGTGLSYEQYF. The CDR3 nucleotides are TGTGCCAGCTCACCAGGGACAGGCCTCTCCTACGAGCAGTACTTC.

This clonotype was counted only a few times. The CDR3 loop is CASSLQDGRTGTDTQYF. DNA for the CDR3: TGCGCCAGCAGCCTCCAAGATGGGCGGACCGGCACAGATACGCAGTATTTT. This chain connects TRBV5-1 to TRBJ2-3, with unresolved D. CDR1 and CDR2 from the germline V gene are SGHRS and YFSETQ. V was clipped by 4 bases and J by 1 base, with 19 bases between them. This CDR3 has 17 amino acids.

DNA of the CDR3: TGTGCCACCAGCAGAGATATCGGCGGGGGGGCATCGGATACGCAGTATTTT. Translating it yields CATSRDIGGGASDTQYF. The chain uses TRBV15 and TRBJ2-3; 9 bases match TRBD2. The CDR3 extends over 17 amino acids. Trimming took 0 bases from V and 6 from J; bases not matched to a gene: 10. In germline, CDR1 is LNHNV, CDR2 YYDKDF (reference sequence).

This clonotype was counted only a few times. V is TRBV24-1 and J is TRBJ2-2; 7 bases line up with TRBD2. Germline CDR1 KGHDR, CDR2 SFDVKD. The junction had 10 bases not matched to a gene; V was cut back by 7 bases and J by 6 bases. The CDR3 loop spans 15 amino acids. CDR3 DNA sequence: TGTGCCACCAGCCTGCGAGGACTAGACCCCGGGGAGCTGTTTTTT. Translation: CATSLRGLDPGELFF.

This clonotype showed up just a few times. The chain employs TRBV5-1 and TRBJ2-1, with D uncertain. Looked up from germline, CDR1 is SGHRS and CDR2 is YFSETQ. The CDR3 length is 16 residues. V was clipped by 0 bases and J by 0 bases, with 10 bases between them. The CDR3 coding sequence is TGCGCCAGCAGCTTGGAGGCGGAGAGCTCCTACAATGAGCAGTTCTTC. This encodes CASSLEAESSYNEQFF.

This clonotype was counted many times. The rearrangement joins TRBV2 to TRBJ2-2, with 10 bases fitting TRBD2. This CDR3 contains 15 residues. Germline V gives CDR1 SNHLY, CDR2 FYNNEI. The ends lost 4 bases at V and 6 bases at J; junction bases unmatched: 5. This CDR3 is CASSGYGLAAGELFF. The CDR3 region has the DNA TGTGCCAGCAGTGGATATGGACTAGCGGCCGGGGAGCTGTTTTTT.

This clonotype showed up just a few times. The chain recombines TRBV18 with TRBJ2-4; D might be TRBD1 (6 bases). The CDR3 loop spans 14 amino acids. Germline values: CDR1 KGHSH, CDR2 LQKENI. Trimming took off 3 bases at V and 1 base at J, with 7 bases between the two ends. CDR3 sequence reads: CASSPGQAKNIQYF. The CDR3 DNA reads as TGTGCCAGCTCACCCGGACAGGCCAAAAACATTCAGTACTTC. The variable domain in full, completed from reference TRBV18 and TRBJ2-4, reads NAGVMQNPRHLVRRRGQEARLRCSPMKGHSHVYWYRQLPEEGLKFMVYLQKENIIDESGMPKERFSAEFPKEGPSILRIQQVVRGDSAAYFCASSPGQAKNIQYFGAGTRLSVL.

The genes are TRBV15 and TRBJ2-2; tentatively, D is TRBD1 or TRBD2 (5 bases each). Trimming took 4 bases from V and 4 from J, leaving 25 bases between them. The germline V gene encodes CDR1 LNHNV and CDR2 YYDKDF (reference sequence). The CDR3 sequence is 19 residues long. Here the CDR3 DNA reads TGTGCCACCAGCACCCCCCTGGTAAGGACGGGGCCGAGCACCGGGGAGCTGTTTTTT. Its translation is CATSTPLVRTGPSTGELFF.

This clonotype was recorded a few times. The chain couples TRBV20-1 to TRBJ1-6; D is unclear. In germline, CDR1 is DFQATT, CDR2 SNEGSKA (reference sequence). The V and J ends lost 3 bases and 0 bases respectively, with 12 bases between them. CDR3 length: 16 amino acids. The CDR3 reads CSASSLRSSYNSPLHF. The CDR3 DNA is TGCAGTGCTAGCTCGTTACGGAGCTCCTATAATTCACCCCTCCACTTT.

The J gene is TRBJ2-7, the V gene TRBV5-6, with a possible D match to TRBD1 (6 bases). The CDR3 totals 16 residues. Germline V gene lookup returns CDR1 SGHDT and CDR2 YYEEEE. V dropped 2 bases and J dropped 1 base, with 16 bases sitting between them. CDR3 loop: CASSFHDRRLSYEQYF. Here the CDR3 DNA reads TGTGCCAGCAGCTTCCACGACAGGCGATTATCCTACGAGCAGTACTTC.

This clonotype has a count of ten or more. The rearrangement links TRBV20-1 to TRBJ2-3; D might be TRBD1 (5 bases). CDR3 length equals 14 residues. Germline loops: CDR1 DFQATT, CDR2 SNEGSKA (reference sequence). Trimming shortened V by 3 bases and J by 1 base, and 11 bases separated the two germline ends. The chain's CDR3 is CSARDTSRTDTQYF. CDR3 bases: TGCAGTGCTAGGGACACGTCCCGCACAGATACGCAGTATTTT.